These 12 T cell receptor beta chains were sequenced from one sample in a study of shared clonotypes between healthy human individuals. Sequenced by immunoSEQ multiplex PCR; TCRdb stores in-frame clones only, minus some. The sample holds about 2.4 million clones, 93% seen once. Sequencing was performed on naive CD4+ T cells from PBMCs. Subset given: CD45RA+ positively selected. The receptor source for this set is a man aged 18 to 30 in good health. Some clones in this sample may be carry-over from other donors' samples.

The V and J genes are TRBV6-4 and TRBJ1-2, with D tentatively TRBD1 (6 bases). Germline CDR1 reads MRHNA; CDR2 reads SNTAGT. CDR3 size: 17 residues. V was cut by 6 bases and J by 4 bases, with 24 bases left in between. The CDR3 is CASSPQGQGFYVYGYTF. CDR3 sequence (DNA): TGTGCCAGCAGCCCCCAGGGGCAGGGATTTTACGTCTATGGCTACACCTTC.

Notes on this clone: Other nucleotide sequences from this sample produce the same CDR3. This chain connects TRBV7-3 to TRBJ2-3; D is unresolved. V was clipped by 2 bases and J by 2 bases, with 5 bases between them. Germline lookup yields CDR1 SGHTA and CDR2 FQGTGA. CDR3 length equals 13 residues. As DNA, the CDR3 is TGTGCCAGCAGCTTAGGCACCACAGATACGCAGTATTTT. Its translation is CASSLGTTDTQYF.

This chain links TRBV9 with TRBJ1-4; D may be TRBD1 (5 bases). The length of the CDR3 is 15 residues. Trimming removed 4 bases from V and 5 bases from J, with 15 bases in between. Germline CDR1 is SGDLS and CDR2 is YYNGEE. CDR3 in DNA: TGTGCCAGCAGCACCACGCACAGGCCCAATGAAAAACTGTTTTTT. It yields the protein CASSTTHRPNEKLFF.

The chain recombines TRBV5-1 with TRBJ1-6; D is undetermined. Germline V gives CDR1 SGHRS, CDR2 YFSETQ. The CDR3 has 13 amino acids. Trimming cost V 0 bases and J 9 bases, with 7 bases left between them. CDR3 coding DNA: TGCGCCAGCAGCTTGGCCGGGGTTTCACCCCTCCACTTT. This encodes CASSLAGVSPLHF. The full variable domain, with the rest looked up from reference TRBV5-1 and TRBJ1-6, is KAGVTQTPRYLIKTRGQQVTLSCSPISGHRSVSWYQQTPGQGLQFLFEYFSETQRNKGNFPGRFSGRQFSNSRSEMNVSTLELGDSALYLCASSLAGVSPLHFGNGTRLTVT.

The chain carries TRBV19 and TRBJ2-2, with D perhaps given as TRBD1 or TRBD2 (5 bases each). This CDR3 has 15 residues. V dropped 5 bases and J dropped 4 bases, with 14 bases sitting between them. CDR1 is LNHDA, CDR2 SQIVND, per germline (reference sequence). For the CDR3, the DNA is TGTGCCAGTAGTTTTTCCGGGGACGGCACCGGGGAGCTGTTTTTT. This codes for CASSFSGDGTGELFF.

The gene calls are TRBV6-5 and TRBJ2-2; D is perhaps TRBD2 (6 bases). From germline, CDR1 is MNHEY and CDR2 SVGAGI. CDR3 length equals 13 residues. The V end lost 2 bases, the J end lost 12 bases, and 13 bases lay between the germline ends. The CDR3 spells CASSYAGQQKLFF. The CDR3 bases are TGTGCCAGCAGTTACGCGGGGCAGCAGAAGCTGTTTTTT.

This chain links TRBV5-1 with TRBJ2-3, with D uncertain. This CDR3 comprises 15 residues. The ends were cut back, 4 bases at V and 1 base at J, with 13 bases in the middle. The germline V gene encodes CDR1 SGHRS and CDR2 YFSETQ. DNA for the CDR3: TGCGCCAGCAGCCCACTAAGGGCCGGCACAGATACGCAGTATTTT. Protein sequence: CASSPLRAGTDTQYF.

The V call is TRBV6-1, the J call TRBJ2-7; D remains unclear. In germline, CDR1 is MNHNS, CDR2 SASEGT. This CDR3 region has 13 residues. Trimming took 6 bases from V and 1 from J, leaving 10 bases between them. As DNA, the CDR3 is TGTGCCAGCAGGGCAACAGATTCCTACGAGCAGTACTTC. Translating it yields CASRATDSYEQYF.

Note on this clone: The sample holds other DNA sequences that translate to the same CDR3. The V call is TRBV5-1, the J call TRBJ2-3, with 7 bases fitting TRBD2. J lost 5 bases, V lost 0 bases, and 3 bases had no gene match. CDR1 is SGHRS, CDR2 YFSETQ, per germline. This CDR3 has 14 amino acids. CDR3 coding DNA: TGCGCCAGCAGCTTGGGCGGGAGAGGAGATACGCAGTATTTT. Its protein is CASSLGGRGDTQYF.

V is TRBV20-1 and J is TRBJ2-5; D unclear. The J call may not be correct, given that the DNA end is closer to TRBJ2-7. Germline V gives CDR1 DFQATT, CDR2 SNEGSKA (reference sequence). This CDR3 has 11 amino acids. Here the CDR3 reads CSARGSYEQYF. CDR3 bases: TGCAGTGCTAGAGGGTCCTACGAGCAGTACTTC.

This sequence joins TRBV29-1 and TRBJ2-2; 7 bases fit TRBD2. Germline CDR1 reads SQVTM; CDR2 reads ANQGSEA. This CDR3 is 14 amino acids long. Losses at the gene ends were 4 bases for V and 3 bases for J; bases not matched to a gene: 5. CDR3 sequence (DNA): TGCAGCGTTGGGGAGGGTTCTTACACCGGGGAGCTGTTTTTT. Translation: CSVGEGSYTGELFF.

CDR3 DNA sequence: TGTGCCAGCAGACAACTTACTAGCGGGAGGCCCCCGTTTGGAGATACGCAGTATTTT. This translates into CASRQLTSGRPPFGDTQYF. The V and J genes are TRBV2 and TRBJ2-3; TRBD2 matches at 12 bases. Germline trimming cut 6 bases from V and 5 bases from J; bases unmatched to any gene: 18. CDR3 length: 19 residues. Germline V CDR1 and CDR2: SNHLY, FYNNEI.